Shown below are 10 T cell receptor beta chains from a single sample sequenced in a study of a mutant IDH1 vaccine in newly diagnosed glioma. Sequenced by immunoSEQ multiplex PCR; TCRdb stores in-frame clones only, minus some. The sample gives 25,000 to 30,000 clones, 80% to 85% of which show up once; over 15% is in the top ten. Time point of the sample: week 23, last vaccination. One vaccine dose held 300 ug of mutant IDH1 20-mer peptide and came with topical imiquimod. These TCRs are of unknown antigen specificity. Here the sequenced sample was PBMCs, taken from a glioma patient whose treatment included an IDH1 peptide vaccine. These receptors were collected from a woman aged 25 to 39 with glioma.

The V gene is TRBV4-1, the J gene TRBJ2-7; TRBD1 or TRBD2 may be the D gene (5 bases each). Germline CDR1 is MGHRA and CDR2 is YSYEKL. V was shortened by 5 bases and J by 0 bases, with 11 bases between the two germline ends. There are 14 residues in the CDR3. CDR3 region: CASSTRDASYEQYF. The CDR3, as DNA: TGCGCCAGCAGCACCCGGGACGCCTCCTACGAGCAGTACTTC.

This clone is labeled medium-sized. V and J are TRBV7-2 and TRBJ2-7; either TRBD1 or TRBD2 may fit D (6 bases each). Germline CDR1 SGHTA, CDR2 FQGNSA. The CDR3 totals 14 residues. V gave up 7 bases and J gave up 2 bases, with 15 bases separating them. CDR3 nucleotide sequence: TGTGCCAGCACCTGGCTTCGGGGGCCCTACGAGCAGTACTTC. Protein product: CASTWLRGPYEQYF.

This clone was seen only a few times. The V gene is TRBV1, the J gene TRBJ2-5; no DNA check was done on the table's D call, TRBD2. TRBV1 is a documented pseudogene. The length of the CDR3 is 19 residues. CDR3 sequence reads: CTSSQVGTSGGLYQETQYF. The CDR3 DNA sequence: TGCACCAGCAGCCAAGTAGGGACTAGCGGGGGCCTGTACCAAGAGACCCAGTACTTC.

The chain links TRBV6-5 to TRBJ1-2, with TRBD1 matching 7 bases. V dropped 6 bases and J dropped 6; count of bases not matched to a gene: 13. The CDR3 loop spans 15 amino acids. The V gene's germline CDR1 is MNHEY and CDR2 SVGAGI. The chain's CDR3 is CASSLIPGQMNGYTF. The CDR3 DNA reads TGTGCCAGCAGCCTTATCCCGGGACAGATGAATGGCTACACCTTC.

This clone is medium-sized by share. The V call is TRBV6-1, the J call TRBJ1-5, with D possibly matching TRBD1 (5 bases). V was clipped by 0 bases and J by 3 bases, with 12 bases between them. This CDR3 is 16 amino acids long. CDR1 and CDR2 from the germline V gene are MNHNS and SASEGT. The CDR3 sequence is CASSEADGGINQPQHF. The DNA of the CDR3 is TGTGCCAGCAGTGAAGCGGATGGGGGGATCAATCAGCCCCAGCATTTT.

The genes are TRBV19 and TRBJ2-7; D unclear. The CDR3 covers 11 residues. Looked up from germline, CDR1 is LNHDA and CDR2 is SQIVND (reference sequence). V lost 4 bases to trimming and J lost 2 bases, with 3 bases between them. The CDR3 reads CASSTPYEQYF. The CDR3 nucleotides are TGTGCCAGTAGTACCCCCTACGAGCAGTACTTC.

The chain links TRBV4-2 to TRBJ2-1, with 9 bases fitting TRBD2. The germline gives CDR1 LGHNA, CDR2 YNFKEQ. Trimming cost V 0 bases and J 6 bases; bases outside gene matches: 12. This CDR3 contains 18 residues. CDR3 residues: CASSQDAGGQGRSNEQFF. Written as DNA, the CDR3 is TGTGCCAGCAGCCAAGACGCGGGGGGGCAGGGGAGATCCAATGAGCAGTTCTTC.

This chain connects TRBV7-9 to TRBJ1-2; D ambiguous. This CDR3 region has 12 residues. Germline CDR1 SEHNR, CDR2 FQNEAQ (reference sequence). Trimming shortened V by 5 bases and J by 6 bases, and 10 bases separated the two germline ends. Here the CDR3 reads CASSASIDGYTF. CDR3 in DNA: TGTGCCAGCAGCGCCTCAATCGATGGCTACACCTTC.

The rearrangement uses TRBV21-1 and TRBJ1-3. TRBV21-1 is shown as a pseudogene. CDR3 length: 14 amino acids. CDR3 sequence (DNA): TGTGCCAGCAGCAAAGCAGGGTATGGAAACACCATATATTTT. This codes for CASSKAGYGNTIYF.

The CDR3 loop is CASSLEKAGSQETQYF. CDR3 DNA: TGCGCCAGCAGCTTGGAAAAGGCAGGGTCGCAAGAGACCCAGTACTTC. V gene TRBV5-1 combines with J gene TRBJ2-5; possibly TRBD1 for D (5 bases). V was shortened by 0 bases and J by 2 bases, with 14 bases between the two germline ends. Germline V CDR1 and CDR2: SGHRS, YFSETQ. The CDR3 is 16 residues long.